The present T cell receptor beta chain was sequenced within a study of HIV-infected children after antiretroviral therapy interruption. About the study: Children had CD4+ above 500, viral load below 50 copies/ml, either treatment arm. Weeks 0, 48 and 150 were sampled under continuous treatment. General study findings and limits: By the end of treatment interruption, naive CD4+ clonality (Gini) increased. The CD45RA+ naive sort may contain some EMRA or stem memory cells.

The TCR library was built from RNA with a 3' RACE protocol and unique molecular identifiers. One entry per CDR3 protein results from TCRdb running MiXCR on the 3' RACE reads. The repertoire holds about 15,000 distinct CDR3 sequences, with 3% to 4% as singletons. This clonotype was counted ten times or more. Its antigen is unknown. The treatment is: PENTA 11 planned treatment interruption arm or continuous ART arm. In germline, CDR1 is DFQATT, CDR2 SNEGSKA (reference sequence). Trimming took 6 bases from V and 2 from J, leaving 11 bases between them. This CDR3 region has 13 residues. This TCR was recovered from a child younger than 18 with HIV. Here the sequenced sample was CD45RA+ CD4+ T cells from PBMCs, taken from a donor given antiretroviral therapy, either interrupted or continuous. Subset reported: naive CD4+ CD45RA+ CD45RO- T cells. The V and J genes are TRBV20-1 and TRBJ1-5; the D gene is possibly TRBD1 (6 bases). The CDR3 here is CSAGGAGNQPQHF. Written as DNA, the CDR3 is TGCAGTGCCGGGGGCGCGGGCAATCAGCCCCAGCATTTT.